This T cell receptor (beta chain) was captured by sequencing in a study of Ad26.COV2.S vaccination and SARS-CoV-2 variants. The overall study: Trial arm assignment for the donor was COV1001 Ad26.COV2.S.

Treatment described: over 15 received Ad26.COV2.S at low or high dose, single or two shots; about 5 received placebo; per-sample allocation not given. Sampling took place 63 days after the first vaccine or placebo injection. Some clones are missing from TCRdb's copy, which holds only in-frame ones; the method was immunoSEQ multiplex PCR. This sample yields more than 250,000 clones, of which approximately 87% are seen a single time; around 3.5% belongs to the top ten. Trimming cost V 0 bases and J 1 base, with 25 bases left between them. The CDR3 is made up of 20 amino acids. Germline assignment: CDR1 SGHRS and CDR2 YFSETQ.

The source was peripheral blood, collected in a trial of Ad26.COV2.S vaccine versus placebo. The origin of this receptor is a person between 18 and 60 years old who received the Ad26.COV2.S COVID-19 vaccine or a placebo. The chain uses TRBV5-1 and TRBJ1-1; D unresolved. The chain's CDR3 is CASSLGGVGEGSVKNTEAFF. CDR3 sequence (DNA): TGCGCCAGCAGCTTGGGTGGTGTCGGGGAAGGTTCGGTGAAGAACACTGAAGCTTTCTTT.